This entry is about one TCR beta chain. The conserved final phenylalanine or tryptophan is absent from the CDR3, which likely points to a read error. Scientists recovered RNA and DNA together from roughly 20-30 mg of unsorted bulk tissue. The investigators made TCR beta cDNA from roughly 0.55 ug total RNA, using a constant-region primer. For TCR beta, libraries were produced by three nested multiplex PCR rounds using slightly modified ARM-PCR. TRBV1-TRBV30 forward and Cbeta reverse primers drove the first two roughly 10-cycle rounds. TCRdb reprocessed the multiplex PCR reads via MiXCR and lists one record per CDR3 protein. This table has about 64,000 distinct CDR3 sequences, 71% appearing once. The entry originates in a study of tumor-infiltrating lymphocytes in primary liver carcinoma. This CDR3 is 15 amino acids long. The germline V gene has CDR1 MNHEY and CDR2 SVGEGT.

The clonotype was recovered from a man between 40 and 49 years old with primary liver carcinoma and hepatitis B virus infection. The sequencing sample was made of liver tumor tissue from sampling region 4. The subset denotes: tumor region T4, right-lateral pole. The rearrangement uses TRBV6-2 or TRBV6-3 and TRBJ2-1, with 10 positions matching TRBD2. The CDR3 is CASPATSGRYNEQFL. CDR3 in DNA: TGTGCCAGTCCTGCGACTAGCGGGCGGTACAACGAGCAGTTCTTA.